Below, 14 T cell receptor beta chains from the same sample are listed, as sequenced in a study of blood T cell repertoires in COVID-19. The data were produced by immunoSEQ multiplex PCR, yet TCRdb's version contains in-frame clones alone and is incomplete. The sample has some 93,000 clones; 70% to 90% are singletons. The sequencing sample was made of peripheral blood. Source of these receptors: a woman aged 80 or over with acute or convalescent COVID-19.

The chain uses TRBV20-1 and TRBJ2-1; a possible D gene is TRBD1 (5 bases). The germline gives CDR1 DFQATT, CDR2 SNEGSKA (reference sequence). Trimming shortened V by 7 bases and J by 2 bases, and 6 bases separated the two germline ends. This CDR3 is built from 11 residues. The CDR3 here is CSGGTYNEQFF. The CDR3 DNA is TGCAGTGGGGGCACCTACAATGAGCAGTTCTTC.

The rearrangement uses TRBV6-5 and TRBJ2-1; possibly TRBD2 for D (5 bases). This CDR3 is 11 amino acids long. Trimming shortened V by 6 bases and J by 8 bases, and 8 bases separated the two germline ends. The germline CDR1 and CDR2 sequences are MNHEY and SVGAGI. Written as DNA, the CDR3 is TGTGCCAGCAGCCCCGGGGATGAGCAGTTCTTC. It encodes CASSPGDEQFF.

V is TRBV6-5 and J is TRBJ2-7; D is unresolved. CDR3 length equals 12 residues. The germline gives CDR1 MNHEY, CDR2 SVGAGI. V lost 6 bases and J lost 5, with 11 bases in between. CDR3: CASSSTSDEQYF. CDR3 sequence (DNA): TGTGCCAGCAGCTCGACCAGCGACGAGCAGTACTTC.

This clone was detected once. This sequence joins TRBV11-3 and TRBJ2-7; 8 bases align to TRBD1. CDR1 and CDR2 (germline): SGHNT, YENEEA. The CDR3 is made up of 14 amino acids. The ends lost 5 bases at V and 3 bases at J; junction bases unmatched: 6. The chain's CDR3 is CASSPQGGGYEQYF. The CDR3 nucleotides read TGTGCCAGCAGCCCACAGGGGGGCGGCTACGAGCAGTACTTC.

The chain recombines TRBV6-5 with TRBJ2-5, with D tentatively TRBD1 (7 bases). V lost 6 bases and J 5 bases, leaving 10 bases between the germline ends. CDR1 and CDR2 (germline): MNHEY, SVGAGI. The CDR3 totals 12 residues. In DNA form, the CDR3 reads TGTGCCAGCAGCCAGGGGGGTGAGACCCAGTACTTC. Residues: CASSQGGETQYF.

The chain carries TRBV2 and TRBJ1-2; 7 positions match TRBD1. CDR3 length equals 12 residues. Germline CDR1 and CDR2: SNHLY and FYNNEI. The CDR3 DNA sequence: TGTGGTACGGGAGGGGGCAACTATGGCTACACCTTC. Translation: CGTGGGNYGYTF.

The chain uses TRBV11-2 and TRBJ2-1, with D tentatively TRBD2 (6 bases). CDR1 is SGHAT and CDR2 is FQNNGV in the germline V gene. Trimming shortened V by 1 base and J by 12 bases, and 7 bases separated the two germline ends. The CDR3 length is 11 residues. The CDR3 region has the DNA TGTGCCAGCAGCTTAGCGGGGGTGCAGTTCTTC. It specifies CASSLAGVQFF.

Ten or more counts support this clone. The CDR3 protein is CASSQSDSAYGYTF. CDR3 nucleotide sequence: TGTGCCAGCAGCCAGTCGGACAGCGCGTATGGCTACACCTTC. The rearrangement uses TRBV7-8 and TRBJ1-2; D possibly corresponds to TRBD1 (6 bases). CDR3 length: 14 amino acids. CDR1 and CDR2 from the germline V gene are SGHVS and FQNEAQ. The V end was cut by 5 bases, the J end by 5 bases, with 15 bases between.

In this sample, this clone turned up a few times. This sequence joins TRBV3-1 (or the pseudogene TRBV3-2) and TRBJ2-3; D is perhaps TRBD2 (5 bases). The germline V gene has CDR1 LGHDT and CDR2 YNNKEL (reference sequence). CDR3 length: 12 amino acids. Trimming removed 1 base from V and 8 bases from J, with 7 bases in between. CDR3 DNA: TGTGCCAGCAGCCAAGGGCGGGTTACGCAGTATTTT. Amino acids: CASSQGRVTQYF.

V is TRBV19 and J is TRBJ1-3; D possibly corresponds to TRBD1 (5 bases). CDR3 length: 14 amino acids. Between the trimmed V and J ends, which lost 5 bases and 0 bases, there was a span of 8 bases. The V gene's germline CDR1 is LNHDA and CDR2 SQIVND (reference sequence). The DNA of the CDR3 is TGTGCCAGTAGTCTTAGGGGCTCTGGAAACACCATATATTTT. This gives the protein CASSLRGSGNTIYF.

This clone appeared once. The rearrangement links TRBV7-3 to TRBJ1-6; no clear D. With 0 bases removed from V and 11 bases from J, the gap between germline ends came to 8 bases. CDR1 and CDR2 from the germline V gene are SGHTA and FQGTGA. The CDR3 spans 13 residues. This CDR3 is CASSLTRQTPLHF. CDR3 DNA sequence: TGTGCCAGCAGCTTAACCAGGCAAACACCCCTCCACTTT.

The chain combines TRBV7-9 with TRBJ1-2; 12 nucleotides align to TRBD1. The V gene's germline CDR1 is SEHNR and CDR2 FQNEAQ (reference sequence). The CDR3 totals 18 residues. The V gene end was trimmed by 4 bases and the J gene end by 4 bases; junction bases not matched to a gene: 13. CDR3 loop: CASSSAGTGGGVGYGYTF. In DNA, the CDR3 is TGTGCCAGCAGCTCGGCGGGGACAGGGGGCGGCGTAGGCTATGGCTACACCTTC. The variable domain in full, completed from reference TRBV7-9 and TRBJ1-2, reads DTGVSQNPRHKITKRGQNVTFRCDPISEHNRLYWYRQTLGQGPEFLTYFQNEAQLEKSRLLSDRFSAERPKGSFSTLEIQRTEQGDSAMYLCASSSAGTGGGVGYGYTFGSGTRLTVV.

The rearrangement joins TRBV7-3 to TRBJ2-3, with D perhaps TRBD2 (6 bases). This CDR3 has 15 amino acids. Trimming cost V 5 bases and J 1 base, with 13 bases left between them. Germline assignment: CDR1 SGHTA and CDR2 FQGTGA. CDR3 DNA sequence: TGTGCCAGCAGCAAGACTAGTTTTGGCACAGATACGCAGTATTTT. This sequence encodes CASSKTSFGTDTQYF.

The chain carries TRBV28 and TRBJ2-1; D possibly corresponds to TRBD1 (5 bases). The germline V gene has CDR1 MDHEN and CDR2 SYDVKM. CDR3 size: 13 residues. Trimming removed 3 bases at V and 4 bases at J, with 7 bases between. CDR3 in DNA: TGTGCCAGCAGTTTCAAGGGGTACAATGAGCAGTTCTTC. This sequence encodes CASSFKGYNEQFF.